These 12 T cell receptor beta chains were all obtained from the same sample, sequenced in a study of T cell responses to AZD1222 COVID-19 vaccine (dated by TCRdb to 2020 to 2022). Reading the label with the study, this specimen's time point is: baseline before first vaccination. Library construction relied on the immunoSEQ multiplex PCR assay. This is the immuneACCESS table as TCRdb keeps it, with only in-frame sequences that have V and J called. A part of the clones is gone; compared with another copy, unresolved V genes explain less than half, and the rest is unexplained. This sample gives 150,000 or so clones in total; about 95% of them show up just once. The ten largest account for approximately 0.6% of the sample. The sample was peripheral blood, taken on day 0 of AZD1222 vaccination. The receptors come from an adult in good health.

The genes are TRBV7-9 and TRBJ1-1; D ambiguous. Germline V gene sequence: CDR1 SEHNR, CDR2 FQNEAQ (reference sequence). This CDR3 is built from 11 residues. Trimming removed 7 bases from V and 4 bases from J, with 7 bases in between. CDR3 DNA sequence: TGTGCCAGCACCGCCGTCACTGAAGCTTTCTTT. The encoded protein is CASTAVTEAFF.

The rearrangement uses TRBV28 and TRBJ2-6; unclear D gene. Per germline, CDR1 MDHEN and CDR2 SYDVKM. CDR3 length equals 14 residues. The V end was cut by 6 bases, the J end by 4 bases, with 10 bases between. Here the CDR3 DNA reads TGTGCCAGCAGCCCCCTCCCCGGGGCCAACGTCCTGACTTTC. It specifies CASSPLPGANVLTF.

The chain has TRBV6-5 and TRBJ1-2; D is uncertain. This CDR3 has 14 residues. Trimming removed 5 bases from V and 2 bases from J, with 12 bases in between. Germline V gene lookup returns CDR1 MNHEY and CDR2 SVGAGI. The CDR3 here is CASSPPDLNYGYTF. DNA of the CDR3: TGTGCCAGCAGTCCACCCGACCTAAACTATGGCTACACCTTC.

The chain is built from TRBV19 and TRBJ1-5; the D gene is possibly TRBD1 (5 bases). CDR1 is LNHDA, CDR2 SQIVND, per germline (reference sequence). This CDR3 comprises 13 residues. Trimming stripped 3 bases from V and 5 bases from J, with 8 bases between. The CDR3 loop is CASSMARDQPQHF. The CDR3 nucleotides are TGTGCCAGTAGTATGGCCAGGGATCAGCCCCAGCATTTT.

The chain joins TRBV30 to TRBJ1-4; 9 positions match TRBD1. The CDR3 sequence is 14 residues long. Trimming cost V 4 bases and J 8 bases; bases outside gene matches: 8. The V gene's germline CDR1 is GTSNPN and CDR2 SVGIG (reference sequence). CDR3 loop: CAWNTGQGSEKLFF. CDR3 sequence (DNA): TGTGCCTGGAATACGGGACAGGGTTCGGAAAAACTGTTTTTT.

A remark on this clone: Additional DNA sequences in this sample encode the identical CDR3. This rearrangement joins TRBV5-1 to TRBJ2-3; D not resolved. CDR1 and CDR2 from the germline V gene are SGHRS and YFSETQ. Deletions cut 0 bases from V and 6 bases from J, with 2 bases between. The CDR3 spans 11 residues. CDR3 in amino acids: CASSLADTQYF. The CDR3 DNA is TGCGCCAGCAGCTTGGCCGATACGCAGTATTTT.

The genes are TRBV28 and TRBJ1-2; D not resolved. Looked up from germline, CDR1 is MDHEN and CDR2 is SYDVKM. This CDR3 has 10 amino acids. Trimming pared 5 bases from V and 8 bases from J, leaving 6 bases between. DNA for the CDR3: TGTGCCAGCAGTAGTGGAGGCTACACCTTC. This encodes CASSSGGYTF.

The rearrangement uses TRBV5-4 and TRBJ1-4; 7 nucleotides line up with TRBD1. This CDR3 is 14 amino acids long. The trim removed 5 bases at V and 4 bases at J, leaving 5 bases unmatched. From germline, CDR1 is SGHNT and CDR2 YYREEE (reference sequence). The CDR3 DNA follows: TGTGCCAGCAGTACGGGACAGATTAATGAAAAACTGTTTTTT. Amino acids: CASSTGQINEKLFF.

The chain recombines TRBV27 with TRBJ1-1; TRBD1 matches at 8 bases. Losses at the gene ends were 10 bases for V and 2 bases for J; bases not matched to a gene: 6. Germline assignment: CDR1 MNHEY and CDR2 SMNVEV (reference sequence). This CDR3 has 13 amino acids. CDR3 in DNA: TGTGCCACCGGGACAGGCACCAACACTGAAGCTTTCTTT. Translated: CATGTGTNTEAFF.

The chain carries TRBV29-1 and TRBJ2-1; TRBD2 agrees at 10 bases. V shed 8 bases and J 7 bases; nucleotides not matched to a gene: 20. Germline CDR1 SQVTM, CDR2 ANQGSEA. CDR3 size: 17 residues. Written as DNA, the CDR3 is TGCAGCACCCCGGGGCTAGCGGGAGTAGTCTCCGGGAATGAGCAGTTCTTC. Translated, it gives CSTPGLAGVVSGNEQFF.

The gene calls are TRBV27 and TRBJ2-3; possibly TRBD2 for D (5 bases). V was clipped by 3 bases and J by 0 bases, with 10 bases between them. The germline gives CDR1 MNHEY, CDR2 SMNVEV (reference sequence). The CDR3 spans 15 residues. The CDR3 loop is CASSFERSSTDTQYF. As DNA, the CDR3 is TGTGCCAGCAGTTTTGAGCGGTCCAGCACAGATACGCAGTATTTT.

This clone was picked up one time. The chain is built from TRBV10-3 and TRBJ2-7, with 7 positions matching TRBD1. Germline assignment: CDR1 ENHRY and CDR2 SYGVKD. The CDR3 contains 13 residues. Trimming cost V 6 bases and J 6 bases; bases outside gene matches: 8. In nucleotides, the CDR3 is TGTGCCATCAGCCTCGACAGGGCTAGCGAGCAGTACTTC. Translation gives CAISLDRASEQYF.